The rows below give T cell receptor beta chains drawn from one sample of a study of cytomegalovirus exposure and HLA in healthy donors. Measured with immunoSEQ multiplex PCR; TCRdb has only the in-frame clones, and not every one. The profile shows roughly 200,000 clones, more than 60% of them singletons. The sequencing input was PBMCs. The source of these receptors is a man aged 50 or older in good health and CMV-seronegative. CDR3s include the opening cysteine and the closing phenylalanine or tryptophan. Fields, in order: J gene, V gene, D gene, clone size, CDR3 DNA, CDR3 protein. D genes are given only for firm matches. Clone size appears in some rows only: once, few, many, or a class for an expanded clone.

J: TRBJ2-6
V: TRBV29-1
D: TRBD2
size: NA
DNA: TGCAGCGTTGACGGTAGCGGGGGTACCTCTGGGGCCAACGTCCTGACTTTC
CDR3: CSVDGSGGTSGANVLTF

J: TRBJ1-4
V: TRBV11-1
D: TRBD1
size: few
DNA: TGTGCCAGCAGCCCGGGACAGGGGGGTTGTGAAAAACTGTTTTTT
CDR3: CASSPGQGGCEKLFF

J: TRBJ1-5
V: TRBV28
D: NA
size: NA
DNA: TGTGCCAGTCACAGGGATAGCAATCAGCCCCAGCATTTT
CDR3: CASHRDSNQPQHF

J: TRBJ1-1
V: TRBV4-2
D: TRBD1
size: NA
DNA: TGTGCCAGCAGTTATCCCGGGACAGAGAACACTGAAGCTTTCTTT
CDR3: CASSYPGTENTEAFF

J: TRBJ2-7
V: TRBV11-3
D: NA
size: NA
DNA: TGTGCCAGCAGCCCCGAAGGACGGGGAACCTACGAGCAGTACTTC
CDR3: CASSPEGRGTYEQYF

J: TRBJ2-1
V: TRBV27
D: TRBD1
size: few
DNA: TGTGCCAGCAGTCCTGGACAGGATTACAATGAGCAGTTCTTC
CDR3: CASSPGQDYNEQFF

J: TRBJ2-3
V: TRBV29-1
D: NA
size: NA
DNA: TGCAGCTTTGAGCGGTCCTACACAGATACGCAGTATTTT
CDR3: CSFERSYTDTQYF

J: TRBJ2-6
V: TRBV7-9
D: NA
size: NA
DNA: TGTGCCAGCAGCTTTTTAGCAGGGCGCTCTGGGGCCAACGTCCTGACTTTC
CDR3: CASSFLAGRSGANVLTF

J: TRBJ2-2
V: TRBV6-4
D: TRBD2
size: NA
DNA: TGTGCCAGCAGCGCCGGGACTAGCGACACCGGGGAGCTGTTTTTT
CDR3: CASSAGTSDTGELFF

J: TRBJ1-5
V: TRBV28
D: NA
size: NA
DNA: TGTGCCAGCAGTTCGACAGCCCCTAGCAATCAGCCCCAGCATTTT
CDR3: CASSSTAPSNQPQHF

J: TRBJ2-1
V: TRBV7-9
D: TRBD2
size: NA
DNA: TGTGCCAGCAGCTTACCTAGCGGGAGCCCCTACCCTAACAATGAGCAGTTCTTC
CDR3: CASSLPSGSPYPNNEQFF

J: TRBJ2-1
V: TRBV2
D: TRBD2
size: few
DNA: TGTGCCAGCACTGGCAGGGAGGGGAATGAGCAGTTCTTC
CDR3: CASTGREGNEQFF

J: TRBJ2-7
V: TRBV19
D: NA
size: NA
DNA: TGTGCCAGTAGTATGGGCGGGACTCAGGGCTACGAGCAGTACTTC
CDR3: CASSMGGTQGYEQYF

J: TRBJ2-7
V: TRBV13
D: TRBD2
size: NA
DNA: TGTGCCAGCAGCCGACAGCGGGAGGGCACCTACGAGCAGTACTTC
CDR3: CASSRQREGTYEQYF

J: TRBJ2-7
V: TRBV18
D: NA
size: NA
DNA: TGTGCCAGCTCACCTCGAGGGCCCCCCTCCTACGAGCAGTACTTC
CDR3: CASSPRGPPSYEQYF

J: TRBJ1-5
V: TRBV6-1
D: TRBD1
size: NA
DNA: TGTGCCAGCAGTGAACGGGGCTGGACAGGACTAAGCAATCAGCCCCAGCATTTT
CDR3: CASSERGWTGLSNQPQHF

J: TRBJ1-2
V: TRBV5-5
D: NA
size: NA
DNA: TGTGCCAGCAGCTTGGGTAGGACAGAAACCTATGGCTACACCTTC
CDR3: CASSLGRTETYGYTF

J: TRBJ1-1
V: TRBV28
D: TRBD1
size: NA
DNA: TGTGCCAGCAGGCCATCCGGGACAGCGAACACTGAAGCTTTCTTT
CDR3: CASRPSGTANTEAFF

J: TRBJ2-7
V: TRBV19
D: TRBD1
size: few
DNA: TGTGCCAGTAGTTTCGACAGGGGGCGCGACGAGCAGTACTTC
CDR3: CASSFDRGRDEQYF

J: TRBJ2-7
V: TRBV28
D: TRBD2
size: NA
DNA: TGTGCCAGCAGTTCAAGGACTAGCTACCACGAGCAGTACTTC
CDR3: CASSSRTSYHEQYF

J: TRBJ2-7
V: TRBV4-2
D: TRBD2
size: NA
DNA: TGTGCCAGCAGCCAAGGGACTAGCCCTCGCCCGGACTACGAGCAGTACTTC
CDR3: CASSQGTSPRPDYEQYF

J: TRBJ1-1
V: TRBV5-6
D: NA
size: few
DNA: TGTGCCAGCAGCTTAGAAGGGGCAGCTTTCTTT
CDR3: CASSLEGAAFF

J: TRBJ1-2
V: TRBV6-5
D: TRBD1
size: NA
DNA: TGTGCCAGCAGTTACTCAGGGGGCGCCGGCTATGGCTACACCTTC
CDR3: CASSYSGGAGYGYTF

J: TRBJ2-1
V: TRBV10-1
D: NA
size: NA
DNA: TGCGCCAGCAGTGACCCGAGGGCTGGGATCGATGAGCAGTTCTTC
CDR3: CASSDPRAGIDEQFF

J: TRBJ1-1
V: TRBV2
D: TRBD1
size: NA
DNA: TGTGCCAGCCCGCTGACAGGGGGCGCGAACACTGAAGCTTTCTTT
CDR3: CASPLTGGANTEAFF

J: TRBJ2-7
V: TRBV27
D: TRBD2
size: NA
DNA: TGTGCCAGCAGCAGCCGAGGGAGGGCCGGTGAGCAGTACTTC
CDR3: CASSSRGRAGEQYF

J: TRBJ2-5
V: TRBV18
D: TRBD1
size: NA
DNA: TGTGCCAGCTCACCCACCCGGGACAGGGCGGGGGAGACCCAGTACTTC
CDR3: CASSPTRDRAGETQYF

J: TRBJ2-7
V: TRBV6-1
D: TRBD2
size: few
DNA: TGTGCCAGCAGCGTTAGCGGGAAACTTTCCTACGAGCAGTACTTC
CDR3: CASSVSGKLSYEQYF